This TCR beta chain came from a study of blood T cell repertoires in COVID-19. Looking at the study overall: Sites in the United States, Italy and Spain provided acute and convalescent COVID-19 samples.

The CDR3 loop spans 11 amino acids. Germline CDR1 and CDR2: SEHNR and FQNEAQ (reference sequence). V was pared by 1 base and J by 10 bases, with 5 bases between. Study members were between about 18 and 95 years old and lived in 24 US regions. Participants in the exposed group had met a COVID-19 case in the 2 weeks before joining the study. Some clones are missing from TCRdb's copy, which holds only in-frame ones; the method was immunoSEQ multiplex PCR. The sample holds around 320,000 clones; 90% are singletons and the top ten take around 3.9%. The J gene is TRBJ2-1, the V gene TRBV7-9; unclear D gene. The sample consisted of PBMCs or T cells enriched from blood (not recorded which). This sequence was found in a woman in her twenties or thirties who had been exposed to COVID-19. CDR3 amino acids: CASSLVAEQFF. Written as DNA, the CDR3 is TGTGCCAGCAGCTTAGTGGCAGAGCAGTTCTTC.